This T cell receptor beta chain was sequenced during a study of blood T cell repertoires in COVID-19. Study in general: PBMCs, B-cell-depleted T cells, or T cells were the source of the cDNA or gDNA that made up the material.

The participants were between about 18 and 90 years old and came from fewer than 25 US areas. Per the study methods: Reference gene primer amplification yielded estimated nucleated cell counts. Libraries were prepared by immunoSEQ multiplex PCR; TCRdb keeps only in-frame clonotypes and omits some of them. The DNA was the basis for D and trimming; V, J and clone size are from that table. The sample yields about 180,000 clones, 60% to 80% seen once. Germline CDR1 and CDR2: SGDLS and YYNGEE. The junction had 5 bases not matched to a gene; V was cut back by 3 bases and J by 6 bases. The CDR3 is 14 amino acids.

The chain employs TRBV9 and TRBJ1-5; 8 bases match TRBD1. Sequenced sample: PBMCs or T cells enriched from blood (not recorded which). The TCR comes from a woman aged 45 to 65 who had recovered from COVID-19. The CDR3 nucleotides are TGTGCCAGCAGCGGCGGACAGGGTACTCAGCCCCAGCATTTT. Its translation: CASSGGQGTQPQHF. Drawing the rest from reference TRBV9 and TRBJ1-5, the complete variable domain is DSGVTQTPKHLITATGQRVTLRCSPRSGDLSVYWYQQSLDQGLQFLIQYYNGEERAKGNILERFSAQQFPDLHSELNLSSLELGDSALYFCASSGGQGTQPQHFGDGTRLSIL.